One sample yielded the 6 T cell receptor beta chains listed below, sequenced in a study of Tregs in tolerant kidney transplant recipients. TCRdb's table, derived via immunoSEQ multiplex PCR, lists solely in-frame clones and lacks some. This sample has about 240,000 clones, with about four fifths found just once. Material: CD4+ T cells from blood. The receptor set was obtained from a human donor in good health.

The chain is built from TRBV9 and TRBJ1-4; TRBD1 agrees at 10 bases. CDR3 length: 15 residues. From germline, CDR1 is SGDLS and CDR2 YYNGEE. The V segment lost 4 bases and the J segment 6 bases; nucleotides outside the gene matches: 6. The DNA for the CDR3 is TGTGCCAGCAGCTACGGACAGGGGGAATATGAAAAACTGTTTTTT. Its translation: CASSYGQGEYEKLFF.

J is TRBJ2-1 and V is TRBV7-2; no firm D call. Trimming stripped 1 base from V and 0 bases from J, with 10 bases between. The CDR3 runs to 16 residues. The germline CDR1 and CDR2 sequences are SGHTA and FQGNSA. CDR3 residues: CASSLGPLNSYNEQFF. DNA for the CDR3: TGTGCCAGCAGCTTAGGACCTCTCAACTCCTACAATGAGCAGTTCTTC.

The genes are TRBV5-8 and TRBJ2-5; possibly TRBD1 or TRBD2 for D (6 bases each). The germline gives CDR1 SGHTS, CDR2 YDEGEE. CDR3 length: 14 residues. Trimming removed 3 bases at V and 5 bases at J, with 14 bases between. CDR3 sequence reads: CASSSRGGRETQYF. The CDR3 DNA reads TGTGCCAGCAGCTCACGAGGGGGGCGGGAGACCCAGTACTTC. Drawing the rest from reference TRBV5-8 and TRBJ2-5, the complete variable domain is EAGVTQSPTHLIKTRGQQATLRCSPISGHTSVYWYQQALGLGLQFLLWYDEGEERNRGNFPPRFSGRQFPNYSSELNVNALELEDSALYLCASSSRGGRETQYFGPGTRLLVL.

The genes are TRBV9 and TRBJ2-1; D is ambiguous. The CDR3 length is 16 residues. In germline, CDR1 is SGDLS, CDR2 YYNGEE. With 5 bases removed from V and 8 bases from J, the gap between germline ends came to 23 bases. The CDR3 region has the DNA TGTGCCAGCAGTTACTGGACCGGCTTCGATCCGGATGAGCAGTTCTTC. It yields the protein CASSYWTGFDPDEQFF.

The chain joins TRBV6-1 to TRBJ2-7, with TRBD1 as a possible D gene (7 bases). The CDR3 length is 14 residues. Germline V lookup: CDR1 MNHNS, CDR2 SASEGT. V gave up 7 bases and J gave up 3 bases, with 16 bases separating them. The CDR3 protein is CASTLSGGSYEQYF. The CDR3 DNA follows: TGTGCCAGCACCCTATCAGGGGGGAGCTACGAGCAGTACTTC.

V and J are TRBV7-2 and TRBJ2-7, with 8 bases matching TRBD2. CDR1 is SGHTA, CDR2 FQGNSA, per germline. V shed 4 bases and J 0 bases; nucleotides not matched to a gene: 14. The CDR3 is made up of 18 amino acids. CDR3 sequence: CASSSTVGYTSGSYEQYF. CDR3 DNA sequence: TGTGCCAGCAGCTCAACTGTGGGATACACTAGCGGCTCCTACGAGCAGTACTTC.